A selection of T cell receptor beta chains follows, all from one sample in a study of cytomegalovirus exposure and HLA in healthy donors. This table comes from immunoSEQ multiplex PCR, and its TCRdb copy is limited to in-frame clones, with some not included. The data show under 40,000 clones, with about 80% seen just once and 6% held by the top ten. The sample taken for sequencing was PBMCs. Every receptor here comes from a male donor in good health and CMV-seronegative. CDR3s include the opening cysteine and the closing phenylalanine or tryptophan. The order of the fields is J gene, clone size, V gene, D gene, CDR3 DNA, CDR3 protein. D genes are given only for firm matches. Rows may omit the clone size; those that give it use once, few, many or a size class.

TRBJ1-3	-	TRBV30	-	TGTGCCTGGAGTCCCCCCGACAGTTCTGGAAACACCATATATTTT	CAWSPPDSSGNTIYF
TRBJ1-3	-	TRBV30	-	TGTGCCTGGAGTGCCTTCTCTGGAAACACCATATATTTT	CAWSAFSGNTIYF
TRBJ1-1	-	TRBV28	-	TGTGCCAGCAGCGGAGGGGAGACTGACACTGAAGCTTTCTTT	CASSGGETDTEAFF
TRBJ1-1	few	TRBV2	-	TGTGCCAGCAGTGAAGCGCTTTCTGGAGTTGAAGCTTTCTTT	CASSEALSGVEAFF
TRBJ2-4	-	TRBV29-1	-	TGCAGCGTTGGGTCCAGGAACATTCAGTACTTC	CSVGSRNIQYF
TRBJ1-6	-	TRBV30	TRBD1	TGTGCCTCGGTGGGACAGAGCAATTCACCCCTCCACTTT	CASVGQSNSPLHF
TRBJ1-5	-	TRBV27	-	TGTGCCAGCAGTTTATGGGGGGGAGTTAATCAGCCCCAGCATTTT	CASSLWGGVNQPQHF
TRBJ1-4	few	TRBV27	TRBD1	TGTGCCAGCAGGGGACAGGGTGGTAATGAAAAACTGTTTTTT	CASRGQGGNEKLFF
TRBJ2-3	-	TRBV21-1	-	TGTGCCAGCAGCAAAAGACCCAGACTAGCGGGAGACGGCACAGATACGCAGTATTTT	CASSKRPRLAGDGTDTQYF
TRBJ1-1	-	TRBV4-2	TRBD1	TGTGCCAGCGCCGCCCGACAGGGAGACACTGAAGCTTTCTTT	CASAARQGDTEAFF
TRBJ2-7	-	TRBV15	TRBD1	TGTGCCACCAGCAGACTCCGGGACAGTTCCTACGAGCAGTACTTC	CATSRLRDSSYEQYF
TRBJ1-6	-	TRBV30	-	TGTGCCTGGAGTCCGAACCGGGACATTCTGTATTCACCCCTCCACTTT	CAWSPNRDILYSPLHF
TRBJ1-4	-	TRBV6-5	-	TGTGCCAGCAGTCGAGGGGGATTGGGTAATGAAAAACTGTTTTTT	CASSRGGLGNEKLFF
TRBJ1-4	-	TRBV10-3	-	TGTGCCACATCCGGGGAAGGAGCTAATGAAAAACTGTTTTTT	CATSGEGANEKLFF
TRBJ1-5	-	TRBV30	TRBD1	TGTGCCTGGTCACACAGGGGAGCCCTCCATCAGCCCCAGCATTTT	CAWSHRGALHQPQHF
TRBJ1-3	-	TRBV28	-	TGTGCCAGCAGCCCCGCACAGATCTCTGGAAACACCATATATTTT	CASSPAQISGNTIYF
TRBJ1-2	-	TRBV15	-	TGTGCCACCAGCAGAGACCTAAACAGGGACCACTATGGCTACACCTTC	CATSRDLNRDHYGYTF
TRBJ1-6	-	TRBV6-5	-	TGTGCCAGTCGCAGGGGAACCTATAATTCACCCCTCCACTTT	CASRRGTYNSPLHF
TRBJ2-1	once	TRBV27	TRBD2	TGTGCCAGCAGCGATAGCGGGAGCCCGTACAATGAGCAGTTCTTC	CASSDSGSPYNEQFF
TRBJ1-5	few	TRBV6-1	TRBD1	TGTGCCAGCGGTGAAAGGACAGGGAATCAGCCCCAGCATTTT	CASGERTGNQPQHF
TRBJ2-2	-	TRBV5-1	TRBD1	TGCGCCAGCTACATACAGGGGGCCAACACCGGGGAGCTGTTTTTT	CASYIQGANTGELFF
TRBJ1-4	-	TRBV25-1	-	TGTGCCAGCAGCCTCCGGGAAAAACTGTTTTTT	CASSLREKLFF
TRBJ2-5	-	TRBV5-4	-	TGTGCCAGCAGCTTGGGGCTGGAGAACTACCAAGAGACCCAGTACTTC	CASSLGLENYQETQYF
TRBJ2-7	few	TRBV4-2	TRBD2	TGTGCCAGCAGCCAAGATGGCAGTAGCGGGAGCGACGAGCAGTACTTC	CASSQDGSSGSDEQYF
TRBJ2-7	-	TRBV7-2	TRBD1	TGTGCCAGCAGCTCCAACTGGACAGGCCTTGGGAACGAGCAGTACTTC	CASSSNWTGLGNEQYF
TRBJ1-5	-	TRBV19	TRBD1	TGTGCCAGTCACAGGGGCGGGTATAGCAATCAGCCCCAGCATTTT	CASHRGGYSNQPQHF
TRBJ1-6	-	TRBV4-3	-	TGCGCCAGCAGCCGGACCGGGAGCTCCTATAATTCACCCCTCCACTTT	CASSRTGSSYNSPLHF
TRBJ2-1	-	TRBV10-2	TRBD2	TGCGCCAGCAGTGAGCCGGGACTAGCGGGAGCGCTGAATAAGCAGTTCTTC	CASSEPGLAGALNKQFF
TRBJ1-5	-	TRBV4-1	-	TGCGCCAGCAGCCCGCAGGAAGGGCAGGGGAGACAGCCCCAGCATTTT	CASSPQEGQGRQPQHF
TRBJ1-2	once	TRBV7-9	TRBD1	TGTGCCAGCAGTAATAGAGGGGACAGGAATGGCTACACCTTC	CASSNRGDRNGYTF
TRBJ1-2	once	TRBV10-3	-	TGTGCCATCACCCAGCAGGGAGGAAATGGCTACACCTTC	CAITQQGGNGYTF
TRBJ1-1	once	TRBV11-2	TRBD1	TGTGCCAGCAGCTCCGGACAGGGGACCACTGAAGCTTTCTTT	CASSSGQGTTEAFF
TRBJ2-1	-	TRBV5-1	TRBD2	TGCGCCAGCAAGGCGGGGGGCGTATACAATGAGCAGTTCTTC	CASKAGGVYNEQFF
TRBJ1-5	-	TRBV19	-	TGTGCCAGTAGTGTCCGGGACTCCGAGCCCCAGCATTTT	CASSVRDSEPQHF
TRBJ1-5	-	TRBV28	TRBD1	TGTGCCACCCAGGACAGGGGGAAGAATCAGCCCCAGCATTTT	CATQDRGKNQPQHF
TRBJ1-4	-	TRBV28	-	TGTGCCAGCAGTTTAAGGCAGGTTAATGAAAAACTGTTTTTT	CASSLRQVNEKLFF
TRBJ2-7	-	TRBV25-1	-	TGTGCCAGCAGTGTTGCGTTTACGAGCTCCTACGAGCAGTACTTC	CASSVAFTSSYEQYF
TRBJ2-1	-	TRBV6-1	-	TGTGCCAGCAGTGGCCGCAGGGCCTACAATGAGCAGTTCTTC	CASSGRRAYNEQFF
TRBJ1-1	-	TRBV5-5	-	TGTGCCAGCAGCCACGAACAGGGCCTCATGAACACTGAAGCTTTCTTT	CASSHEQGLMNTEAFF
TRBJ1-6	-	TRBV5-1	TRBD1	TGCGCCAGCAGCTTGGAGGGGGACAGGGGTTCACCCCTCCACTTT	CASSLEGDRGSPLHF
TRBJ1-6	-	TRBV28	-	TGTGCCAGCAGTACCCGGTCATACTATAATTCACCCCTCCACTTT	CASSTRSYYNSPLHF
TRBJ1-3	-	TRBV10-3	TRBD1	TGTGCCATCAGGTCCCCGGGACAGGCCCACTCTGGAAACACCATATATTTT	CAIRSPGQAHSGNTIYF
TRBJ2-3	-	TRBV5-6	-	TGTGCCAGCAGCGATCAATTGTGGGGAGGCACAGATACGCAGTATTTT	CASSDQLWGGTDTQYF
TRBJ1-5	-	TRBV30	-	TGTGCCTGGAGTGTATTGGCAGAAAATCAGCCCCAGCATTTT	CAWSVLAENQPQHF
TRBJ1-1	few	TRBV4-1	TRBD1	TGCGCCAGCAGCCAAGAGGGGACAGTGAACACTGAAGCTTTCTTT	CASSQEGTVNTEAFF
TRBJ1-1	-	TRBV4-1	-	TGCGCCAGCAGCCCCAGGGGCGCAGGGACTGAAGCTTTCTTT	CASSPRGAGTEAFF
TRBJ2-5	few	TRBV10-2	-	TGCGCCAGCAGATTTGGCGGCCACCAAGAGACCCAGTACTTC	CASRFGGHQETQYF